What follows are 31 T cell receptor beta chains derived from one specimen sequenced in a study of cytomegalovirus exposure and HLA in healthy donors listed by TCRdb under 2017. To prepare the library, the immunoSEQ multiplex PCR assay was applied. For the multiplex PCR, a mixture combining 60 forward primers for TCR Vbeta segments and 13 reverse primers for TCR Jbeta segments was used. As stored in TCRdb, this immuneACCESS dataset retains in-frame rearrangements with V and J assigned. A fraction of the clones does not appear; measured against another copy, unresolved V genes explain less than half of the discrepancy, and the remainder lacks a known reason. The sample table records 80,000 or so clones; approximately 75% of these occur just once. Of the sample, less than 8% falls within the top ten clones. The sequenced material came from PBMCs. These receptor sequences come from a woman aged 40 to 49 in good health and CMV-seronegative.

The chain couples TRBV23-1 to TRBJ2-1, with 7 bases lining up with TRBD2. TRBV23-1 is an open reading frame, and its role is uncertain. J lost 12 bases, V lost 6 bases, and 8 bases had no gene match. This CDR3 is 12 amino acids long. Here the CDR3 reads CASRGGTPGQFF. The CDR3 region has the DNA TGCGCCAGCAGGGGAGGGACTCCCGGGCAGTTCTTC.

V is TRBV12-2 and J is TRBJ2-1; the tabulated D call, TRBD2, remains unverified against the DNA. TRBV12-2 is a listed pseudogene. The CDR3 is 16 residues long. Here the CDR3 reads CASRLARRGLINEQFF. The CDR3 bases are TGTGCAAGTCGCTTAGCGCGCCGAGGGCTAATTAATGAGCAGTTCTTC.

The chain recombines TRBV7-8 with TRBJ1-1; D perhaps matches TRBD1 (6 bases). The CDR3 contains 18 residues. V lost 1 base and J 0 bases, leaving 18 bases between the germline ends. Germline V gene data show CDR1 as SGHVS and CDR2 as FQNEAQ. CDR3 DNA sequence: TGTGCCAGCAGCTTAGGGTTTGGCTTTGGACAGATGAACACTGAAGCTTTCTTT. It codes for CASSLGFGFGQMNTEAFF.

V usage is TRBV4-2 and J usage is TRBJ2-1, with 10 nucleotides matching TRBD2. Germline CDR1 and CDR2: LGHNA and YNFKEQ. V shed 0 bases, J shed 6 bases, and the junction held 5 bases outside the gene matches. The CDR3 runs 16 residues. CDR3 residues: CASSQETAGGGNEQFF. The CDR3, as DNA: TGTGCCAGCAGCCAAGAGACAGCGGGGGGGGGCAATGAGCAGTTCTTC.

The chain joins TRBV7-2 to TRBJ2-1; D is possibly TRBD2 (5 bases). Trimming removed 0 bases from V and 8 bases from J, with 11 bases in between. This CDR3 comprises 14 residues. Looked up from germline, CDR1 is SGHTA and CDR2 is FQGNSA. The CDR3: CASSLASGRDEQFF. CDR3 bases: TGTGCCAGCAGCTTAGCTTCCGGGCGGGATGAGCAGTTCTTC.

CDR3 sequence: CASSLSGLENSPLHF. In nucleotides, the CDR3 is TGTGCCAGCAGCTTGTCAGGACTGGAAAATTCACCCCTCCACTTT. This sequence joins TRBV5-8 and TRBJ1-6; D is undetermined. Trimming took off 1 base at V and 7 bases at J, with 12 bases between the two ends. Per germline, CDR1 SGHTS and CDR2 YDEGEE. The CDR3 spans 15 residues.

This chain uses TRBV28 with TRBJ1-1; D possibly corresponds to TRBD1 (5 bases). V was clipped by 6 bases and J by 0 bases, with 17 bases between them. Germline V CDR1 and CDR2: MDHEN, SYDVKM. This CDR3 has 16 residues. CDR3 sequence: CASRVFWAGMNTEAFF. CDR3 in DNA: TGTGCCAGCAGAGTTTTCTGGGCAGGGATGAACACTGAAGCTTTCTTT.

The V and J genes are TRBV4-2 and TRBJ2-5; D is ambiguous. The last part of the DNA fits TRBJ2-7 better; the J call may be wrong. The germline V gene has CDR1 LGHNA and CDR2 YNFKEQ. There are 14 residues in the CDR3. The CDR3 protein is CASSRAHSSYEQYF. CDR3 bases: TGTGCCAGCAGCCGCGCGCACTCCTCCTACGAGCAGTACTTC.

V gene TRBV29-1 combines with J gene TRBJ1-1, with TRBD1 as a possible D gene (6 bases). Looked up from germline, CDR1 is SQVTM and CDR2 is ANQGSEA. Trimming left V 3 bases short and J 1 base short, with 6 bases between. This CDR3 has 12 residues. This chain's CDR3 is CSVDRGNTEAFF. CDR3 nucleotide sequence: TGCAGCGTTGACAGGGGGAACACTGAAGCTTTCTTT.

For the CDR3, the DNA is TGTGCCACCAGACAGGACCGCACAGATACGCAGTATTTT. It encodes CATRQDRTDTQYF. The chain recombines TRBV6-5 with TRBJ2-3, with TRBD1 as a possible D gene (6 bases). Trimming cost V 10 bases and J 1 base, with 12 bases left between them. The CDR3 loop spans 13 amino acids. Germline CDR1 MNHEY, CDR2 SVGAGI.

The chain uses TRBV29-1 and TRBJ2-2, with TRBD2 identical over 8 bases. This CDR3 is built from 12 residues. CDR1 is SQVTM and CDR2 is ANQGSEA in the germline V gene. V was pared by 4 bases and J by 8 bases, with 3 bases of the junction left unmatched. The CDR3 region is CSVVGGAGELFF. CDR3 nucleotides: TGCAGCGTTGTCGGGGGGGCAGGGGAGCTGTTTTTT.

This clone was seen a handful of times. The V gene is TRBV4-3, the J gene TRBJ1-5; 8 bases are a match to TRBD1. Trimming removed 1 base from V and 7 bases from J; junction bases left unmatched: 9. CDR3 size: 16 residues. CDR1 LGHNA and CDR2 YSLEER come from the germline V gene. The CDR3 bases are TGCGCCAGCAGCCAAGCATTTGGGACAGGAGGGCAGCCCCAGCATTTT. Protein product: CASSQAFGTGGQPQHF.

In DNA, the CDR3 is TGTGCCAGCAGCCGACTGTTGGGACAGGGCCTCACAGATACGCAGTATTTT. It codes for CASSRLLGQGLTDTQYF. The J gene is TRBJ2-3, the V gene TRBV7-9; 9 bases are a match to TRBD1. Losses at the gene ends were 5 bases for V and 2 bases for J; bases not matched to a gene: 11. The CDR3 length is 17 residues. The germline V gene has CDR1 SEHNR and CDR2 FQNEAQ (reference sequence).

The sample holds a few counts of this clone. V gene TRBV5-1 combines with J gene TRBJ2-7; D call uncertain. Trimming removed 4 bases from V and 1 base from J, with 9 bases in between. There are 13 residues in the CDR3. Per the germline V gene, CDR1 is SGHRS and CDR2 is YFSETQ. The CDR3 is CASSPELSYEQYF. CDR3 DNA: TGCGCCAGCAGCCCTGAGCTGTCCTACGAGCAGTACTTC.

The chain couples TRBV11-2 to TRBJ2-7; no clear D. CDR1 and CDR2 (germline): SGHAT, FQNNGV. The V end lost 1 base, the J end lost 6 bases, and 4 bases lay between the germline ends. CDR3 length: 11 residues. The CDR3 DNA sequence: TGTGCCAGCAGCTTAGGTCTCGAGCAGTACTTC. Amino acids: CASSLGLEQYF.

This clone was seen more than once but under ten times. The rearrangement joins TRBV7-3 to TRBJ2-5; 8 nucleotides align to TRBD2. The CDR3 runs to 13 residues. Per the germline V gene, CDR1 is SGHTA and CDR2 is FQGTGA. V lost 5 bases and J lost 3; bases outside the gene matches: 2. In DNA form, the CDR3 reads TGTGCCAGCAGCCCGACTAGCGAAGAGACCCAGTACTTC. This encodes CASSPTSEETQYF.

V and J are TRBV6-1 and TRBJ2-3, with 10 nucleotides matching TRBD1. Trimming cost V 4 bases and J 4 bases; bases outside gene matches: 5. The V gene's germline CDR1 is MNHNS and CDR2 SASEGT. This CDR3 contains 15 residues. The CDR3 nucleotides read TGTGCCAGCAGTGGAGACAGGGGGCCCCCAGATACGCAGTATTTT. This translates into CASSGDRGPPDTQYF.

This clone was found a few times. V is TRBV19 and J is TRBJ1-2; tentatively, D is TRBD1 (5 bases). V was trimmed by 1 base and J by 0 bases, leaving 9 bases between them. Germline V CDR1 and CDR2: LNHDA, SQIVND (reference sequence). The CDR3 sequence is 15 residues long. In DNA form, the CDR3 reads TGTGCCAGTAGTATAGGAGGGGAGGCTAACTATGGCTACACCTTC. Its translation is CASSIGGEANYGYTF. The full variable domain, in which reference TRBV19 and TRBJ1-2 provide the parts outside the CDR3, is DGGITQSPKYLFRKEGQNVTLSCEQNLNHDAMYWYRQDPGQGLRLIYYSQIVNDFQKGDIAEGYSVSREKKESFPLTVTSAQKNPTAFYLCASSIGGEANYGYTFGSGTRLTVV.

Worth noting for this clone: Other DNA sequences within the sample encode an identical CDR3. V gene TRBV28 combines with J gene TRBJ2-3; 11 bases match TRBD2. The trim removed 6 bases at V and 0 bases at J, leaving 11 bases unmatched. Germline CDR1 is MDHEN and CDR2 is SYDVKM. This CDR3 region has 18 residues. DNA of the CDR3: TGTGCCAGCAGCCTCCGACTAGCGGGGCTTAGAAGCACAGATACGCAGTATTTT. Its translation is CASSLRLAGLRSTDTQYF.

The CDR3 is CASSLGGTGNGYTF. DNA of the CDR3: TGCGCCAGCAGCTTGGGTGGGACAGGGAATGGCTACACCTTC. The chain joins TRBV5-1 to TRBJ1-2, with 9 bases lining up with TRBD1. This CDR3 contains 14 residues. With 0 bases clipped from V and 6 bases from J, the junction kept 3 bases outside the gene matches. CDR1 and CDR2 (germline): SGHRS, YFSETQ.

The chain has TRBV5-1 and TRBJ2-7, with TRBD1 matching over 9 bases. The CDR3 is 14 amino acids. The germline gives CDR1 SGHRS, CDR2 YFSETQ. J gave up 5 bases and V 4 bases, and 7 bases lay outside the gene matches. The CDR3 DNA reads as TGCGCCAGCAGCGTTTGGGACAGGGTCCACGAGCAGTACTTC. Translated, it gives CASSVWDRVHEQYF.

This clone was detected a few times. A read error may produce the germline difference seen at one junction end. The V gene is TRBV7-7, the J gene TRBJ1-4, with 8 positions matching TRBD1. Germline CDR1 SSHAT, CDR2 FNYEAQ (reference sequence). The CDR3 totals 16 residues. DNA of the CDR3: TGTGCTAGCAGCCCCGGACAGGGAAGAGGGAATGAAAAACTGTTTTTT. It specifies CASSPGQGRGNEKLFF.

The CDR3 spells CASSLSTGDNEQFF. The CDR3 nucleotides read TGTGCCAGCAGCTTATCTACAGGGGACAATGAGCAGTTCTTC. V gene TRBV7-9 combines with J gene TRBJ2-1, with 7 bases fitting TRBD1. This CDR3 is 14 amino acids long. Unmatched junction bases numbered 3, after V lost 2 bases and J lost 5 bases. CDR1 is SEHNR and CDR2 is FQNEAQ in the germline V gene (reference sequence). The variable domain in full, with the rest retrieved from reference TRBV7-9 and TRBJ2-1, is DTGVSQNPRHKITKRGQNVTFRCDPISEHNRLYWYRQTLGQGPEFLTYFQNEAQLEKSRLLSDRFSAERPKGSFSTLEIQRTEQGDSAMYLCASSLSTGDNEQFFGPGTRLTVL.

This clone was detected only a few times. The J gene is TRBJ2-1, the V gene TRBV5-1, with D possibly TRBD1 on 5 matching bases. The length of the CDR3 is 16 residues. V was pared by 4 bases and J by 0 bases, with 14 bases between. CDR1 is SGHRS, CDR2 YFSETQ, per germline. Here the CDR3 DNA reads TGCGCCAGCAGCCCGTGGGGCCAAAGCTCCTACAATGAGCAGTTCTTC. The encoded protein is CASSPWGQSSYNEQFF.

V is TRBV7-8 and J is TRBJ2-1; D possibly corresponds to TRBD2 (5 bases). V was shortened by 1 base and J by 6 bases, with 7 bases between the two germline ends. The CDR3 totals 13 residues. The germline V gene has CDR1 SGHVS and CDR2 FQNEAQ. The CDR3 sequence is CASSLGGINEQFF. The DNA for the CDR3 is TGTGCCAGCAGCTTAGGAGGGATCAATGAGCAGTTCTTC.

The chain is built from TRBV7-2 and TRBJ1-1; D is perhaps TRBD1 (6 bases). The germline gives CDR1 SGHTA, CDR2 FQGNSA. This CDR3 region has 13 residues. Deletions cut 4 bases from V and 4 bases from J, with 10 bases between. The CDR3 loop is CASSSTGTTEAFF. DNA of the CDR3: TGTGCCAGCAGCTCCACAGGGACCACTGAAGCTTTCTTT.

The chain has TRBV15 and TRBJ2-7; unclear D gene. Germline assignment: CDR1 LNHNV and CDR2 YYDKDF (reference sequence). V was shortened by 1 base and J by 0 bases, with 13 bases between the two germline ends. This CDR3 is 16 amino acids long. This CDR3 is CATSRGHKLTSYEQYF. CDR3 coding DNA: TGTGCCACCAGCAGAGGACACAAGTTGACCTCCTACGAGCAGTACTTC.

There are a few counts of this clone. J is TRBJ2-7 and V is TRBV5-8; weak D call: TRBD1 (5 bases). CDR1 SGHTS and CDR2 YDEGEE come from the germline V gene. The ends were cut back, 0 bases at V and 2 bases at J, with 12 bases in the middle. This CDR3 has 15 residues. The CDR3 coding sequence is TGTGCCAGCAGCTTGGCGGCAGGGAAAACCTACGAGCAGTACTTC. Its translation: CASSLAAGKTYEQYF.

The gene calls are TRBV10-3 and TRBJ2-3, with 9 bases fitting TRBD1. The germline V gene has CDR1 ENHRY and CDR2 SYGVKD. CDR3 length: 13 amino acids. The V gene end was trimmed by 11 bases and the J gene end by 6 bases; junction bases not matched to a gene: 9. The chain's CDR3 is CASSDRGMDTQYF. The CDR3 DNA is TGTGCCTCGTCGGACAGGGGCATGGATACGCAGTATTTT.

The J gene is TRBJ2-1, the V gene TRBV5-8; 11 nucleotides line up with TRBD2. The J segment lost 6 bases and the V segment lost 1 base, leaving 3 bases of the junction unmatched. Germline V gene sequence: CDR1 SGHTS, CDR2 YDEGEE. The CDR3 totals 15 residues. CDR3 residues: CASSLYGTSGNEQFF. The CDR3, as DNA: TGTGCCAGCAGCTTGTATGGGACTAGCGGCAATGAGCAGTTCTTC.

This rearrangement joins TRBV5-4 to TRBJ1-1; the match to TRBD1 covers 9 bases. Germline CDR1 is SGHNT and CDR2 is YYREEE (reference sequence). V gave up 4 bases and J gave up 5 bases; unmatched junction bases: 6. The CDR3 runs to 14 residues. The CDR3 nucleotides are TGTGCCAGCAGCCCGACAGGGGGTGGTACTGAAGCTTTCTTT. It specifies CASSPTGGGTEAFF. The full variable domain, rest sourced from reference TRBV5-4 and TRBJ1-1, is ETGVTQSPTHLIKTRGQQVTLRCSSQSGHNTVSWYQQALGQGPQFIFQYYREEENGRGNFPPRFSGLQFPNYSSELNVNALELDDSALYLCASSPTGGGTEAFFGQGTRLTVV.